Sequencing of this T cell receptor beta chain was carried out in a study of blood T cell repertoires in COVID-19. Clones were read by immunoSEQ multiplex PCR, and TCRdb kept only the in-frame ones, dropping some. Of under 200,000 clones in the sample, nearly 90% were seen once. CDR1 is SEHNR and CDR2 is FQNEAQ in the germline V gene (reference sequence). V lost 1 base and J lost 3, with 13 bases in between. The CDR3 covers 16 residues. This rearrangement joins TRBV7-9 to TRBJ1-3; the D is unclear. Sequencing was done on a sample of peripheral blood. The receptor's source is a man in his 60s with active or convalescent COVID-19. This CDR3 is CASSLGSPRFGNTIYF. CDR3 bases: TGTGCCAGCAGCTTAGGTTCCCCCAGGTTTGGAAACACCATATATTTT.